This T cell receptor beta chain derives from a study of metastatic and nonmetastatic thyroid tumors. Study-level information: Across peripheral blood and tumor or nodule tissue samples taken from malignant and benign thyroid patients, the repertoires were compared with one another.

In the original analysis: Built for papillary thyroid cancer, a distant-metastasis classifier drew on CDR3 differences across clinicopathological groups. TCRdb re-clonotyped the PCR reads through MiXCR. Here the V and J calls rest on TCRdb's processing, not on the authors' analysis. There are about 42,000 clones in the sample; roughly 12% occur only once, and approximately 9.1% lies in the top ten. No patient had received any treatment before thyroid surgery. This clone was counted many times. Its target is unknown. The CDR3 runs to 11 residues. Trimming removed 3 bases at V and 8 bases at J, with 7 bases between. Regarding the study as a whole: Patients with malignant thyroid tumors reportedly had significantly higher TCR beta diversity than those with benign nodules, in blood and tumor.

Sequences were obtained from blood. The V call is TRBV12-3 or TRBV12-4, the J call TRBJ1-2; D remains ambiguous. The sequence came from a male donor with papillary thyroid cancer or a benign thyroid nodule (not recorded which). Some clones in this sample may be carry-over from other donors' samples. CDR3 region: CASSFLGGYTF. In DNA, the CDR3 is TGTGCCAGCAGTTTTCTGGGCGGCTACACCTTC.